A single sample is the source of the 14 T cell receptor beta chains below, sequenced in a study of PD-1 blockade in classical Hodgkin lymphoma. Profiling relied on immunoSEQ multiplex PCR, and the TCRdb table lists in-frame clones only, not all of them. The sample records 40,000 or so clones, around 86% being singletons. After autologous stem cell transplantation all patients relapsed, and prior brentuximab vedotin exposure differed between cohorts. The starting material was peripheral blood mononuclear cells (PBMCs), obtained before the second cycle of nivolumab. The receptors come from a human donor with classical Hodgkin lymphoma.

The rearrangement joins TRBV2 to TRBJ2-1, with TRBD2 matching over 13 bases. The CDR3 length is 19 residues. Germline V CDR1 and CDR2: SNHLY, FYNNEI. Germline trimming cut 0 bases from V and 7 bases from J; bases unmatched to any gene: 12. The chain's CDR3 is CASSEARTSGRRGWNEQFF. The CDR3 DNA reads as TGTGCCAGCAGTGAAGCCCGGACTAGCGGGAGAAGAGGCTGGAATGAGCAGTTCTTC.

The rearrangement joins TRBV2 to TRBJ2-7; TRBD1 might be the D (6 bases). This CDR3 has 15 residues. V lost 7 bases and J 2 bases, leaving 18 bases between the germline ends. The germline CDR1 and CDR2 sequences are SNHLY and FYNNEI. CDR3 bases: TGTGCCAGCAAACTCACGCTGGGGGCGCCCTACGAGCAGTACTTC. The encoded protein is CASKLTLGAPYEQYF.

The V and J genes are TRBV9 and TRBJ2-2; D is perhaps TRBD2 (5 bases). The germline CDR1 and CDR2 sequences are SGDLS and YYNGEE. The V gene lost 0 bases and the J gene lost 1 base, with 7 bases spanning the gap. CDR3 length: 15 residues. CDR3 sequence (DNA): TGTGCCAGCAGCGTAGATCGGGGGAACACCGGGGAGCTGTTTTTT. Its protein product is CASSVDRGNTGELFF. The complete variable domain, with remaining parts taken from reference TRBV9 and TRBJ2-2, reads DSGVTQTPKHLITATGQRVTLRCSPRSGDLSVYWYQQSLDQGLQFLIQYYNGEERAKGNILERFSAQQFPDLHSELNLSSLELGDSALYFCASSVDRGNTGELFFGEGSRLTVL.

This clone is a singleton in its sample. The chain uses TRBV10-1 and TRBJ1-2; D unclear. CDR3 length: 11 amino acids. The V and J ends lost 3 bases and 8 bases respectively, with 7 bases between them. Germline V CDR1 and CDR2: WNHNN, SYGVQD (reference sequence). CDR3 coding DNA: TGCGCCAGCAGTGACGGGAGGGGCTACACCTTC. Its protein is CASSDGRGYTF.

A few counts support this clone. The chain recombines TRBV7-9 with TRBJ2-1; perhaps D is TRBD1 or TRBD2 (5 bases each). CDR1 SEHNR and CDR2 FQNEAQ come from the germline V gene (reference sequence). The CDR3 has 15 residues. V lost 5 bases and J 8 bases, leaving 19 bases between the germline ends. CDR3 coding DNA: TGTGCCAGCAGCCCCCCCGGGGCTAGTAGCTATGAGCAGTTCTTC. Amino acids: CASSPPGASSYEQFF.

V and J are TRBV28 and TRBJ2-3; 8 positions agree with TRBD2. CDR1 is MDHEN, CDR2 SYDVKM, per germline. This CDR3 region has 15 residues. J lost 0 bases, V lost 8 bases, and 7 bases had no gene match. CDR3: CASEVGGASTDTQYF. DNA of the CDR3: TGTGCCAGCGAAGTCGGGGGGGCTAGCACAGATACGCAGTATTTT. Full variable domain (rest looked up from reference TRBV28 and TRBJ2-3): DVKVTQSSRYLVKRTGEKVFLECVQDMDHENMFWYRQDPGLGLRLIYFSYDVKMKEKGDIPEGYSVSREKKERFSLILESASTNQTSMYLCASEVGGASTDTQYFGPGTRLTVL.

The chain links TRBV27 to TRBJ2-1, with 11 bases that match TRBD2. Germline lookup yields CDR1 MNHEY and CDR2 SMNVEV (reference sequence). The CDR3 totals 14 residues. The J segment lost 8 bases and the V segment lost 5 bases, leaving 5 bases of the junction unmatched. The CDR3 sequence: CASSPIAGGDEQFF. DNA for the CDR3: TGTGCCAGCAGTCCTATAGCGGGAGGGGATGAGCAGTTCTTC.

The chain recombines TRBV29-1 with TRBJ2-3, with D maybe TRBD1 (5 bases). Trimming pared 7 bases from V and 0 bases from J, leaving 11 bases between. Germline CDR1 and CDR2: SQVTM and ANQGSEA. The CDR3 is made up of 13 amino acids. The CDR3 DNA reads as TGCAGCGCCGAAGACAGAAGCACAGATACGCAGTATTTT. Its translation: CSAEDRSTDTQYF.

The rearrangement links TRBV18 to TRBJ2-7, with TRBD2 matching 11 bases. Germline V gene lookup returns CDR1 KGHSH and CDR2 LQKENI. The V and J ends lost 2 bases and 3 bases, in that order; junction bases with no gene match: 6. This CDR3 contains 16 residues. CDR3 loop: CASSPISSGRNYEQYF. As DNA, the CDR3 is TGTGCCAGCTCACCAATCTCTAGCGGGAGGAACTACGAGCAGTACTTC.

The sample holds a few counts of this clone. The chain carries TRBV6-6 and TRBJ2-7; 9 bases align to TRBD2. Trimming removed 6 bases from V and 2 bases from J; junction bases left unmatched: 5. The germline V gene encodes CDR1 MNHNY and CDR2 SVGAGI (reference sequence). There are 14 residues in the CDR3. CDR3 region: CASRGTSWAYEQYF. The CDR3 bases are TGTGCCAGCAGGGGGACTAGCTGGGCCTACGAGCAGTACTTC.

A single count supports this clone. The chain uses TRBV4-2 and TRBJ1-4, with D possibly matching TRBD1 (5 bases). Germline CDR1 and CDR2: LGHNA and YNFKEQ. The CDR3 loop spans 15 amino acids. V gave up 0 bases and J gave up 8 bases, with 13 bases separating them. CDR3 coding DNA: TGTGCCAGCAGCCAAGAGGCAGGGTGGGAAGAAAAACTGTTTTTT. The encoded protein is CASSQEAGWEEKLFF.

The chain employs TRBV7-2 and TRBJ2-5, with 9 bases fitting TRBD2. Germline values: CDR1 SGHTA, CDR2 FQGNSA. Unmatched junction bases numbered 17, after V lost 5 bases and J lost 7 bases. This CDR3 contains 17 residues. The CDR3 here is CASSGRALAGSGGTQYF. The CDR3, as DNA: TGTGCCAGCAGCGGAAGAGCCCTAGCGGGGTCCGGGGGGACCCAGTACTTC.

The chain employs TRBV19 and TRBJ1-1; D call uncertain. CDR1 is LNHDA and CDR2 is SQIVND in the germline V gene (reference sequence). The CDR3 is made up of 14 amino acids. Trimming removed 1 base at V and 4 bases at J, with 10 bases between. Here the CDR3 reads CASSIASGSTEAFF. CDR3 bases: TGTGCCAGTAGTATAGCGTCGGGGAGCACTGAAGCTTTCTTT. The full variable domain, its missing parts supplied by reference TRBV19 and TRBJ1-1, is DGGITQSPKYLFRKEGQNVTLSCEQNLNHDAMYWYRQDPGQGLRLIYYSQIVNDFQKGDIAEGYSVSREKKESFPLTVTSAQKNPTAFYLCASSIASGSTEAFFGQGTRLTVV.

This chain's CDR3 is CASSERPTGNTEAFF. Here the CDR3 DNA reads TGTGCCAGCAGTGAACGTCCTACAGGGAACACTGAAGCTTTCTTT. The V and J genes are TRBV2 and TRBJ1-1, with D possibly being TRBD1 (5 bases). Trimming shortened V by 2 bases and J by 1 base, and 11 bases separated the two germline ends. Germline CDR1 SNHLY, CDR2 FYNNEI. This CDR3 is 15 amino acids long.